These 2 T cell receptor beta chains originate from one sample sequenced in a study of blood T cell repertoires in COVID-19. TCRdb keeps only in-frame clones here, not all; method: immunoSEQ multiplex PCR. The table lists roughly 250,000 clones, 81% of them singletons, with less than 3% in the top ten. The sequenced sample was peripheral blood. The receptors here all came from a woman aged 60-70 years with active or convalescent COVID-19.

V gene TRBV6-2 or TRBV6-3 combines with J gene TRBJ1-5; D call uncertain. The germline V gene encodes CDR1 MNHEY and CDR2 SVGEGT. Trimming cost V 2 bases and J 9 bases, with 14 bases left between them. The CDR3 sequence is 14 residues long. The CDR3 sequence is CASSYGSQQWPQHF. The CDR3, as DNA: TGTGCCAGCAGTTACGGCAGTCAACAATGGCCCCAGCATTTT.

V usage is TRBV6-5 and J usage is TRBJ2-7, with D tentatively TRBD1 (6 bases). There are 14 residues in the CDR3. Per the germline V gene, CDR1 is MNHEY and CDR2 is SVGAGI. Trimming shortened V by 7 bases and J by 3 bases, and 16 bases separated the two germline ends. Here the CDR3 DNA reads TGTGCCAGCACACCATACAGGGTCGACTACGAGCAGTACTTC. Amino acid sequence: CASTPYRVDYEQYF.